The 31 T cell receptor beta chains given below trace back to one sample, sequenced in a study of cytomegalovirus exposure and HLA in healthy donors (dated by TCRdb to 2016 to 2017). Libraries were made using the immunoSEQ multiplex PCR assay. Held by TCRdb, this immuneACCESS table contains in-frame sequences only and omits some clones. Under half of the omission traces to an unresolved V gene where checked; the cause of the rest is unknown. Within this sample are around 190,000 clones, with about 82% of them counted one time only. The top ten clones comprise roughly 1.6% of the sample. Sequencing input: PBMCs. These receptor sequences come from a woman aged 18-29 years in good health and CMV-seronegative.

The CDR3 loop is CASSIAPTGSGELFF. The CDR3 DNA reads as TGTGCCAGTAGTATAGCCCCGACAGGGTCCGGGGAGCTGTTTTTT. This chain uses TRBV19 with TRBJ2-2; 7 bases line up with TRBD1. V lost 1 base, J lost 6 bases, and 5 bases stayed unmatched. The CDR3 spans 15 residues. CDR1 and CDR2 from the germline V gene are LNHDA and SQIVND (reference sequence).

CDR3 loop: CAISLGQGRENIQYF. CDR3 nucleotides: TGTGCCATCAGTTTGGGACAGGGACGGGAAAACATTCAGTACTTC. The chain employs TRBV10-3 and TRBJ2-4, with 9 bases matching TRBD1. J lost 5 bases, V lost 5 bases, and 7 bases had no gene match. The CDR3 contains 15 residues. Germline values: CDR1 ENHRY, CDR2 SYGVKD.

The CDR3 sequence: CASSPLRGEQFF. The CDR3 bases are TGTGCCAGCTCACCACTCCGGGGTGAGCAGTTCTTC. The V call is TRBV18, the J call TRBJ2-1; TRBD2 is a possible D gene (5 bases). Germline CDR1 reads KGHSH; CDR2 reads LQKENI. The CDR3 is 12 amino acids. V gave up 1 base and J gave up 9 bases, with 7 bases separating them.

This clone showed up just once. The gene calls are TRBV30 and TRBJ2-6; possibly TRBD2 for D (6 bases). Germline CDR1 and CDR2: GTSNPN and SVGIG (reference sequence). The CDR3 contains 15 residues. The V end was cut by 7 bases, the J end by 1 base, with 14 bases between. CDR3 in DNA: TGTGCCTCTCAAAATGGGGGGTCTGGGGCCAACGTCCTGACTTTC. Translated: CASQNGGSGANVLTF.

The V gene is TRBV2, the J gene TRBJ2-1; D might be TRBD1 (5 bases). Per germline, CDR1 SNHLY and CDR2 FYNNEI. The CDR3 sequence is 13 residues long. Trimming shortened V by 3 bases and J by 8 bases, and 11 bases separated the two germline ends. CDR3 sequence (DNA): TGTGCCAGCAGTGATTCAGGGATCGATGAGCAGTTCTTC. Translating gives CASSDSGIDEQFF.

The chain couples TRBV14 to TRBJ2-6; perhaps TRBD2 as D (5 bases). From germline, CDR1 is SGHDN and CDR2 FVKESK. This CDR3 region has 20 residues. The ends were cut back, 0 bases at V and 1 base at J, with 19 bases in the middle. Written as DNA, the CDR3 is TGTGCCAGCAGCCAAGAGATACCGGGGTTAACTTCATCTGGGGCCAACGTCCTGACTTTC. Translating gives CASSQEIPGLTSSGANVLTF.

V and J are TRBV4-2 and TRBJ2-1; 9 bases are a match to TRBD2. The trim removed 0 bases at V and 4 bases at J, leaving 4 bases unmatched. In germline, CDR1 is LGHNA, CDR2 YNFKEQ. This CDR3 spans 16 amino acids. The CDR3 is CASSQETSGIYNEQFF. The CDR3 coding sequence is TGTGCCAGCAGCCAAGAGACTAGCGGTATTTACAATGAGCAGTTCTTC.

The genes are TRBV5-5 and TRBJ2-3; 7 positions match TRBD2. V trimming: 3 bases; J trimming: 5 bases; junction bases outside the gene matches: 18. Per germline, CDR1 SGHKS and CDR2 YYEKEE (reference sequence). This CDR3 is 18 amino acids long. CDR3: CASSSWPLTSRTGDTQYF. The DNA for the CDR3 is TGTGCCAGCAGCTCCTGGCCCCTGACTAGCCGGACGGGAGATACGCAGTATTTT.

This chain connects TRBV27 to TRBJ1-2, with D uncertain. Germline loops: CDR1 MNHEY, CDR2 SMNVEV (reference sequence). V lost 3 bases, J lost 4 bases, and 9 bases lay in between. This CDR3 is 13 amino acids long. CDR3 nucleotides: TGTGCCAGCAGTTTTACCCGGAGCTATGGCTACACCTTC. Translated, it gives CASSFTRSYGYTF.

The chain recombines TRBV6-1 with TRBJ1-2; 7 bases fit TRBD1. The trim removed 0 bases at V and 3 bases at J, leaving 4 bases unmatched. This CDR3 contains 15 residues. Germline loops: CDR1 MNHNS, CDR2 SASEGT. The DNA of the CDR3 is TGTGCCAGCAGTGAAGCGGGACAGCCCTACTATGGCTACACCTTC. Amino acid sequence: CASSEAGQPYYGYTF.

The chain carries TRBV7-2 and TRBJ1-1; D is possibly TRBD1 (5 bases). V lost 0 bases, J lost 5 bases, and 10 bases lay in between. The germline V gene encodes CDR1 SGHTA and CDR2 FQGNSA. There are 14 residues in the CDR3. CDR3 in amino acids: CASSLAPQGTEAFF. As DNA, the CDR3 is TGTGCCAGCAGCTTAGCTCCCCAGGGAACTGAAGCTTTCTTT.

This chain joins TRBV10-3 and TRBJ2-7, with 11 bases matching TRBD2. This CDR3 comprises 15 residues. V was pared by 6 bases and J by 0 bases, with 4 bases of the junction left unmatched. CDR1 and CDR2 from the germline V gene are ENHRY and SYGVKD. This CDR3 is CAISGTSGSSYEQYF. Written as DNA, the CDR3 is TGTGCCATCAGCGGAACTAGCGGGAGCTCCTACGAGCAGTACTTC.

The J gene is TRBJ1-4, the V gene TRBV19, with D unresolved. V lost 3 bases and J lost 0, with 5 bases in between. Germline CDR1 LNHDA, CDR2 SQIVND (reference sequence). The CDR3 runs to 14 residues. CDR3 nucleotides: TGTGCCAGTAGTATTTCCTCAACTAATGAAAAACTGTTTTTT. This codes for CASSISSTNEKLFF.

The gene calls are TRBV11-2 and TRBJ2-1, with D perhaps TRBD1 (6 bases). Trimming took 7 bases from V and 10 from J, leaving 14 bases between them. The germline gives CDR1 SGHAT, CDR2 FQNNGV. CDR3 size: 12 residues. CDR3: CASTSGAREQFF. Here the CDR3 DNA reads TGTGCCAGCACTTCAGGGGCACGGGAGCAGTTCTTC.

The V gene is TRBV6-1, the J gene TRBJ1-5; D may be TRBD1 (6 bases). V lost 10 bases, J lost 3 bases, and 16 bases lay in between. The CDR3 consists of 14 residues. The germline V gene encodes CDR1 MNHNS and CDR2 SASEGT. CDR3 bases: TGTGCCACCCTGGGACAACAACCCAATCAGCCCCAGCATTTT. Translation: CATLGQQPNQPQHF.

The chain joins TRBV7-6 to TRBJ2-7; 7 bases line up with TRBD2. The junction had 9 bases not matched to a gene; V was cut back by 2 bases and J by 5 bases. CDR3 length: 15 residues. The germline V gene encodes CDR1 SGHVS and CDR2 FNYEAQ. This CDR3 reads CASSLSAGERHEQYF. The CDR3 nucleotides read TGTGCCAGCAGCTTATCGGCGGGGGAACGGCACGAGCAGTACTTC.

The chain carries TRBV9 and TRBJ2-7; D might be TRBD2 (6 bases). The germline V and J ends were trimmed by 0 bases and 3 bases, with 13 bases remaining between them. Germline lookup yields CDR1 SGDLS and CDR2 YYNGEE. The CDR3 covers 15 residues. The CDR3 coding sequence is TGTGCCAGCAGCGTAGATAGCGGCGTTTACTACGAGCAGTACTTC. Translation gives CASSVDSGVYYEQYF.

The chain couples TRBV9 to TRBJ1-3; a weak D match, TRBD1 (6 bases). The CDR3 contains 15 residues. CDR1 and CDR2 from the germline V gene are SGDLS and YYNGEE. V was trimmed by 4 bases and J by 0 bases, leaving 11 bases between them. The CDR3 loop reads CASSPRQVSGNTIYF. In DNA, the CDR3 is TGTGCCAGCAGCCCCAGACAGGTCTCTGGAAACACCATATATTTT.

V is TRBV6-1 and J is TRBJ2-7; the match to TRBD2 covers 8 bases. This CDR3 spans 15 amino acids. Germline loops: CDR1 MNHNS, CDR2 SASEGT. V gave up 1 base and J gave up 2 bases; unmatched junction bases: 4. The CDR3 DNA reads TGTGCCAGCAGTGAAGAGTCGGGAGGGCCCTACGAGCAGTACTTC. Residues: CASSEESGGPYEQYF.

The CDR3 sequence: CASSPITGGRYGYTF. CDR3 in DNA: TGCGCCAGCAGCCCCATAACGGGGGGCCGGTATGGCTACACCTTC. This chain joins TRBV5-1 and TRBJ1-2; a weak D match, TRBD1 (6 bases). The V end was cut by 4 bases, the J end by 5 bases, with 18 bases between. In germline, CDR1 is SGHRS, CDR2 YFSETQ. CDR3 length: 15 residues.

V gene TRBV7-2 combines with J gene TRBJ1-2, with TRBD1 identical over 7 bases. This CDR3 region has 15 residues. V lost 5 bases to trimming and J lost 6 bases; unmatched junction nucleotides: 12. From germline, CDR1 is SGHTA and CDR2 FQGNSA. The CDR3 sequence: CASSPYQTGSDGYTF. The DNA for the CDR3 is TGTGCCAGCAGCCCGTACCAGACAGGGTCGGATGGCTACACCTTC.

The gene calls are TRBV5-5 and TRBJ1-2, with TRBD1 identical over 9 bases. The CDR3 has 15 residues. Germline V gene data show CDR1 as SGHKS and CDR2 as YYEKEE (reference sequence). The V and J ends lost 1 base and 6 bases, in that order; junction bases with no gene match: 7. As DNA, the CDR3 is TGTGCCAGCAGCTTGTTTGACAGGGGGGAGGATGGCTACACCTTC. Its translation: CASSLFDRGEDGYTF. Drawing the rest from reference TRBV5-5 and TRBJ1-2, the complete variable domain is DAGVTQSPTHLIKTRGQQVTLRCSPISGHKSVSWYQQVLGQGPQFIFQYYEKEERGRGNFPDRFSARQFPNYSSELNVNALLLGDSALYLCASSLFDRGEDGYTFGSGTRLTVV.

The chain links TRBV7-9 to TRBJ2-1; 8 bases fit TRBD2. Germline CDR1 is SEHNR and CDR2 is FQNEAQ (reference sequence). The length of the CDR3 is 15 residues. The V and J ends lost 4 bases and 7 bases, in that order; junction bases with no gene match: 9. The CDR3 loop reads CASSWAGGLENEQFF. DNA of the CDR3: TGTGCCAGCAGCTGGGCGGGGGGTCTCGAGAATGAGCAGTTCTTC.

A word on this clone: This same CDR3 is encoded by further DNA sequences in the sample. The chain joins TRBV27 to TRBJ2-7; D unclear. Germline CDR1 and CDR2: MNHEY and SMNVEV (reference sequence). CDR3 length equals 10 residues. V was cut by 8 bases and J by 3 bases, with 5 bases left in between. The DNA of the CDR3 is TGTGCCAGCGGGCACTACGAGCAGTACTTC. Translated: CASGHYEQYF.

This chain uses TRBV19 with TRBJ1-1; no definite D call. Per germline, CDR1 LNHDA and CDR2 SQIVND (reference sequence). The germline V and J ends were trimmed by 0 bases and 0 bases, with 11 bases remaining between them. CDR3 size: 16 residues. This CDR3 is CASSIDWYTVNTEAFF. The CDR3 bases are TGTGCCAGTAGTATAGATTGGTATACGGTGAACACTGAAGCTTTCTTT.

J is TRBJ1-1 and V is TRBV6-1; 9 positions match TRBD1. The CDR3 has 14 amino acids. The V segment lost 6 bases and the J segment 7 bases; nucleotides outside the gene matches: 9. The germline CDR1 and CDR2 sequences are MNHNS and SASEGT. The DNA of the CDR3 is TGTGCCAGCAGCCCCAGGACAGGGGCGGATGAAGCTTTCTTT. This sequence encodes CASSPRTGADEAFF.

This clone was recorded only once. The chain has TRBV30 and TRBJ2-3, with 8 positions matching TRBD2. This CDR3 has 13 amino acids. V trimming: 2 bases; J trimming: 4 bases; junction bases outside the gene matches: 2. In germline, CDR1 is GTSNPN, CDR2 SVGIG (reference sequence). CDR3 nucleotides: TGTGCCTGGAGTTTACTAGCGGCAGATACGCAGTATTTT. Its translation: CAWSLLAADTQYF.

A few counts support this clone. The CDR3 DNA follows: TGTGCCAGCAGTGGATTCGAGGGGACAGGCTCCTACGAGCAGTACTTC. It yields the protein CASSGFEGTGSYEQYF. The J gene is TRBJ2-7, the V gene TRBV6-1; TRBD1 matches 8 bases. This CDR3 region has 16 residues. CDR1 is MNHNS and CDR2 is SASEGT in the germline V gene. Trimming took 4 bases from V and 0 from J; bases not matched to a gene: 8.

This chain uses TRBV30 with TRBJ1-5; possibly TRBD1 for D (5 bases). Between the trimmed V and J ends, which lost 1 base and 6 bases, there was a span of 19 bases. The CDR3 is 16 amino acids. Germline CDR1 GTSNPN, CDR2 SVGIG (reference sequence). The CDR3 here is CAWSADIGARSQPQHF. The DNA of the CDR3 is TGTGCCTGGAGTGCCGACATAGGGGCTAGAAGTCAGCCCCAGCATTTT.

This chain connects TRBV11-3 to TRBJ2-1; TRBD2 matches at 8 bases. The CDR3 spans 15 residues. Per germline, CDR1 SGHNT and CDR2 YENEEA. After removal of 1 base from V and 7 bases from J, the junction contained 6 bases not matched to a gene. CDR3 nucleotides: TGTGCCAGCAGCTTAGGGCTAGCGGGTGAGAATGAGCAGTTCTTC. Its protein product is CASSLGLAGENEQFF. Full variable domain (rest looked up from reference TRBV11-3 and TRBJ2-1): EAGVVQSPRYKIIEKKQPVAFWCNPISGHNTLYWYLQNLGQGPELLIRYENEEAVDDSQLPKDRFSAERLKGVDSTLKIQPAELGDSAVYLCASSLGLAGENEQFFGPGTRLTVL.

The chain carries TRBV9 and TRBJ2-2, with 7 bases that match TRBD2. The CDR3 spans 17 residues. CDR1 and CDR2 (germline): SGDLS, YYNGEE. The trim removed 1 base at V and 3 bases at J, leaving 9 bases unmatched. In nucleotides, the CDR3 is TGTGCCAGCAGCGTATTGTTGGCTAGCGGTTACACCGGGGAGCTGTTTTTT. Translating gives CASSVLLASGYTGELFF.